This is a list of T cell receptor beta chains from one sample in a study of T cell changes during pregnancy in multiple sclerosis. Using immunoSEQ multiplex PCR, the repertoire was profiled, and TCRdb retains in-frame clones only, with some absent. The repertoire has 90,000 to 100,000 clones, roughly nine tenths of them found once; the top ten carry 1.5% to 1.7%. The sequences come from peripheral blood, collected in the first trimester of pregnancy. Receptors were obtained from a female donor with multiple sclerosis, enrolled in a pregnancy study. Both conserved end residues are part of each CDR3. The D gene is left open where the match is weak. Some rows mark clone size as missing; the rest say once, few, many or name a class of expanded clone.

cdr3_nt	cdr3_aa	d_call	j_call	clone_size	v_call
TGTGCCAGCAGTCGGGACGGGAGATATGGCTACACCTTC	CASSRDGRYGYTF	-	TRBJ1-2	-	TRBV5-4
TGTGCCAGCAGCTTGTCGGGGGGCGTTGGTGAAAAACTGTTTTTT	CASSLSGGVGEKLFF	-	TRBJ1-4	-	TRBV5-8
TGCGCCAGCAGCCAAGCTAGCTCTGGAAACACCATATATTTT	CASSQASSGNTIYF	-	TRBJ1-3	-	TRBV4-1
TGTGCCTGGAGTGGAGGCGATTTCGGAAAACTGTTTTTT	CAWSGGDFGKLFF	-	TRBJ1-4	-	TRBV30
TGCAGCGTTGAGACAGGATCCTACGAGCAGTACTTC	CSVETGSYEQYF	-	TRBJ2-7	-	TRBV29-1
TGCAGTGCATCAGGGCCAGATACGCAGTATTTT	CSASGPDTQYF	-	TRBJ2-3	-	TRBV20-1
TGTGCCAGCAGTGTCAGGGCTGACTATGGCTACACCTTC	CASSVRADYGYTF	-	TRBJ1-2	-	TRBV11-2
TGTGCCAGCAGCTTTGGGACGGCTGGGGGGTACACCTTC	CASSFGTAGGYTF	-	TRBJ1-2	-	TRBV5-6
TGTGCCAGCAGGAGAGTGGGCCAGCACACCTACGAGCAGTACTTC	CASRRVGQHTYEQYF	-	TRBJ2-7	-	TRBV27
TGCGCCAGCAGCCACGTCACAGTTAATGAGCAGTTCTTC	CASSHVTVNEQFF	-	TRBJ2-1	-	TRBV4-1
TGTGCCAGCAGCAAGGGACTAGTACGTTACACCGGGGAGCTGTTTTTT	CASSKGLVRYTGELFF	TRBD2	TRBJ2-2	-	TRBV6-6
TGCAGCGTTGAAGATCTCAGGACTAGCGGGTCCCACGAGCAGTACTTC	CSVEDLRTSGSHEQYF	TRBD2	TRBJ2-7	once	TRBV29-1
TGTGCCAGCTCAGCCCCGGGGGGGGCAAAGGTAACCCAGCATTTT	CASSAPGGAKVTQHF	-	TRBJ1-5	-	TRBV18
TGTGCCAGCAGCCAGGACAGCACCGTCACAGATACGCAGTATTTT	CASSQDSTVTDTQYF	-	TRBJ2-3	-	TRBV2
TGTGCCCGAGCGGGGTACGGGGAAAAACTGTTTTTT	CARAGYGEKLFF	-	TRBJ1-4	-	TRBV2
TGTGCCAGCAGTATCCGGCAGGGAAGCACAGATACGCAGTATTTT	CASSIRQGSTDTQYF	-	TRBJ2-3	-	TRBV27
TGTGCCAGCAGCTTAGGAATTGCGGGAGGGGGGACGTACTTC	CASSLGIAGGGTYF	TRBD2	TRBJ2-4	once	TRBV7-2
TGCGCCAGCATCCAAGGGGTGGGGGGGTCCTACAATGAGCAGTTCTTC	CASIQGVGGSYNEQFF	TRBD2	TRBJ2-1	-	TRBV5-1
TGTGCCAGCAGCTTAAACCTCAGTCCGGGTAATGAAGCTTTCTTT	CASSLNLSPGNEAFF	-	TRBJ1-1	-	TRBV9
TGCGCCAGCAGCCCGGGACACGGCTCTGGGGCCAACGTCCTGACTTTC	CASSPGHGSGANVLTF	-	TRBJ2-6	-	TRBV5-1
TGTGCCAGCAGTTATATAAGGAGTCCCACTGAAGCTTTCTTT	CASSYIRSPTEAFF	-	TRBJ1-1	-	TRBV6-5
TGTGCCAGCAGCAGGGACAGGTTGGGTTCGAACACCATATATTTT	CASSRDRLGSNTIYF	TRBD1	TRBJ1-3	-	TRBV7-9
TGTGCCAGCAGTTTAGTTGTCTCCAGGGTATACGAGCAGTACTTC	CASSLVVSRVYEQYF	-	TRBJ2-7	-	TRBV27
TGCAGCGTCAGGGGAGCACAGGGTTCTACCGGGGAGCTGTTTTTT	CSVRGAQGSTGELFF	-	TRBJ2-2	-	TRBV29-1
TGTGCTAGCAGGGGGCGGCTTGCAACTAATGAAAAACTGTTTTTT	CASRGRLATNEKLFF	TRBD1	TRBJ1-4	-	TRBV12-5
TGTGCCCGCAACCCGGTCAGAGGCACTGAAGCTTTCTTT	CARNPVRGTEAFF	-	TRBJ1-1	-	TRBV7-9
TGTGCCAGCAGCGTAGATAGCTTCGAGGGCAATGAGCAGTTCTTC	CASSVDSFEGNEQFF	-	TRBJ2-1	-	TRBV9
TGTGCCAGCAGCTTAGGGCCGACTAGCACAGATACGCAGTATTTT	CASSLGPTSTDTQYF	-	TRBJ2-3	-	TRBV7-2
TGTGCCAGCAGCGCAGGGGTTGCAGATACGCAGTATTTT	CASSAGVADTQYF	-	TRBJ2-3	once	TRBV27
TGTGCCAGCGGCGGGAGCTACAATGAGCAGTTCTTC	CASGGSYNEQFF	TRBD2	TRBJ2-1	-	TRBV6-1
TGTGCCAGCACCTCTCCAGGGCAGGGGGCGTTTGAGCAGTTCTTC	CASTSPGQGAFEQFF	TRBD1	TRBJ2-1	once	TRBV28
TGCGCCAGCAGGTTGGGCACAGGCGCTGGAAACACCATATATTTT	CASRLGTGAGNTIYF	-	TRBJ1-3	-	TRBV5-1
TGTGCCAGCAGCCTAGCGGGAAACCTTCTCTCCTACGAGCAGTACTTC	CASSLAGNLLSYEQYF	TRBD2	TRBJ2-7	-	TRBV5-4
TGTGCCAGCAGCACGCGACAGGGGGCAGATTGGTACGAGCAGTACTTC	CASSTRQGADWYEQYF	TRBD1	TRBJ2-7	-	TRBV7-2
TGTGCCACTTCACAGGGAACCTCCTACGAGCAGTACTTC	CATSQGTSYEQYF	-	TRBJ2-7	once	TRBV6-1
TGTGCCAGCAGTGACTTACCAGGCCCTAAAATTAGCAATCAGCCCCAGCATTTT	CASSDLPGPKISNQPQHF	-	TRBJ1-5	-	TRBV6-4
TGCGCCAGCAGCCAAGAGCCAGGGGGAGGCTATGGCTACACCTTC	CASSQEPGGGYGYTF	TRBD1	TRBJ1-2	-	TRBV4-1
TGTGCCAGCTCACTCTACAGGGCCAACTATGGCTACACCTTC	CASSLYRANYGYTF	-	TRBJ1-2	-	TRBV18
TGTGCCAGCAGTGGAACAGGGGGAGGGAATGAGCAGTTCTTC	CASSGTGGGNEQFF	-	TRBJ2-1	-	TRBV6-1
TGTGCCAGCAGCCCCTTGTGGGTAGCGGGAAGCGTAAGGGGCCCAGATACGCAGTATTTT	CASSPLWVAGSVRGPDTQYF	TRBD2	TRBJ2-3	-	TRBV4-2
TGTGCCAGCAGTTACCTTAGCCCACTCACAGATACGCAGTATTTT	CASSYLSPLTDTQYF	-	TRBJ2-3	-	TRBV6-6
TGCGCCAGCAGCCCAGCTACTACTAACTATGGCTACACCTTC	CASSPATTNYGYTF	-	TRBJ1-2	-	TRBV4-1
TGTGCCAGCTACGACAGCCCCTACGAGCAGTACTTC	CASYDSPYEQYF	-	TRBJ2-7	-	TRBV27